Included here is one T cell receptor beta chain sequence, with context. What it binds is not known. This entry belongs to a study of T cells in Graves' hyperthyroidism and ophthalmopathy. Amplified TCR beta CDR3 regions derived from RNA transcripts. First-round RT-PCR with HTBI primers amplified the TCR CDR3 region. TCRdb re-derived calls from the multiplex PCR reads in MiXCR, one entry per CDR3 protein. This table has hundreds of thousands of distinct CDR3 sequences, roughly 46% appearing once. Graves' hyperthyroidism showing no ophthalmopathy progression within 18 months was considered stable. Diagnosis rested on symptoms, serum thyroxine and TRAb, thyroid ultrasound, and orbital computed tomography. There are 18 residues in the CDR3. Germline V gene data show CDR1 as SNHLY and CDR2 as FYNNEI. Study outcomes and limitations: Blood also held most thyroid clonotypes expanded beyond 0.001.

This receptor was identified in a woman under 30 with Graves' hyperthyroidism. Sequencing used peripheral blood or thyroid tissue (not recorded which). This chain connects TRBV2 to TRBJ2-7; 8 bases align to TRBD1. The last part of the DNA fits TRBJ2-1 better; the J call may be wrong. The CDR3 reads CASSDEDRDSGSYNEQFF. Here the CDR3 DNA reads TGTGCCAGCAGTGATGAGGACAGGGATTCGGGCTCCTACAATGAGCAGTTCTTC.